The 32 T cell receptor beta chains below all came from one sample that was sequenced in a study of patients and donors after allogeneic stem cell transplantation (dated by TCRdb to 2018 to 2021). The method behind the library was RT-PCR. The run used a NextSeq 550. TCRdb reanalyzed the raw reads on its own, using fastp at Q25 for trimming and MiXCR for clone calling, and kept in-frame beta chains. For every CDR3 protein sequence, its rows merge into one entry that carries the most common genes and DNA. The sample data list 900,000 to 1,000,000 distinct CDR3 sequences, and more than 15% of these were observed just once. The ten largest account for approximately 5.9% of the sample. The specimen sequenced was blood, either unsorted or a sorted T cell fraction (not recorded which). Every receptor here comes from a human donor who was either an allogeneic HSCT recipient or a stem cell or donor lymphocyte infusion donor (not recorded which). It is not recorded whose cells these are; they may come from a transplant donor.

This clonotype was picked up a small number of times. The V call is TRBV3-1, the J call TRBJ2-7; D possibly uses TRBD1 or TRBD2 (6 bases each). CDR1 is LGHDT, CDR2 YNNKEL, per germline (reference sequence). V was clipped by 2 bases and J by 7 bases, with 18 bases between them. This CDR3 has 15 amino acids. Written as DNA, the CDR3 is TGTGCCAGCAGCCAATTCTCCCGGGGGCCAGGTGAGCAGTACTTC. It codes for CASSQFSRGPGEQYF.

This chain joins TRBV6-2 or TRBV6-3 and TRBJ2-2; TRBD1 matches at 8 bases. CDR3 length: 14 residues. V shed 7 bases, J shed 7 bases, and the junction held 8 bases outside the gene matches. CDR1 is MNHEY, CDR2 SVGEGT, per germline. CDR3 coding DNA: TGTGCCAGCACCCTGACAGGGGTGGGCGGGGAGCTGTTTTTT. This gives the protein CASTLTGVGGELFF.

CDR3 protein: CASTSIWSGELFF. The CDR3 DNA reads TGTGCCAGCACTAGTATATGGTCCGGGGAGCTGTTTTTT. The rearrangement links TRBV11-2 to TRBJ2-2; D is uncertain. V was pared by 7 bases and J by 6 bases, with 12 bases between. Germline lookup yields CDR1 SGHAT and CDR2 FQNNGV. The CDR3 covers 13 residues.

In nucleotides, the CDR3 is TGCAGTGCTAGAGACAGTAGGACAGGGAGAGATACGCAGTATTTT. Protein sequence: CSARDSRTGRDTQYF. J is TRBJ2-3 and V is TRBV20-1; 8 positions agree with TRBD1. With 0 bases clipped from V and 5 bases from J, the junction kept 7 bases outside the gene matches. There are 15 residues in the CDR3. The germline V gene encodes CDR1 DFQATT and CDR2 SNEGSKA (reference sequence).

This clonotype was counted between two and nine times. This chain links TRBV12-3 or TRBV12-4 with TRBJ2-1; 11 nucleotides agree with TRBD2. This CDR3 is 19 amino acids long. The junction had 13 bases not matched to a gene; V was cut back by 1 base and J by 5 bases. DNA of the CDR3: TGTGCCAGCAGTTTAGATCTCCTCTTACTAGCGGGAGATGACAATGAGCAGTTCTTC. Translated: CASSLDLLLLAGDDNEQFF.

J is TRBJ2-5 and V is TRBV4-2; D possibly corresponds to TRBD2 (6 bases). CDR1 and CDR2 from the germline V gene are LGHNA and YNFKEQ. Between the trimmed V and J ends, which lost 2 bases and 4 bases, there was a span of 14 bases. There are 15 residues in the CDR3. The CDR3 is CASSQRDSLRETQYF. In nucleotides, the CDR3 is TGTGCCAGCAGCCAAAGGGACTCCCTCCGAGAGACCCAGTACTTC.

V is TRBV10-3 and J is TRBJ1-2, with D maybe TRBD1 (5 bases). Germline CDR1 reads ENHRY; CDR2 reads SYGVKD. V lost 2 bases and J lost 0, with 13 bases in between. The CDR3 runs to 16 residues. The DNA for the CDR3 is TGTGCCATCAGTGAGGTACCGGAGACAGCTAACTATGGCTACACCTTC. Translated, it gives CAISEVPETANYGYTF.

This clonotype occurred a few times. The chain uses TRBV5-5 and TRBJ2-1, with D perhaps assigned TRBD1 or TRBD2 (6 bases each). The CDR3 runs to 12 residues. Germline lookup yields CDR1 SGHKS and CDR2 YYEKEE (reference sequence). Trimming removed 1 base from V and 15 bases from J, with 14 bases in between. CDR3 residues: CASSLYGEGGFF. The CDR3 region has the DNA TGTGCCAGCAGCTTGTATGGTGAGGGGGGGTTCTTC.

This clonotype was detected only a few times. The chain joins TRBV27 to TRBJ1-5, with D perhaps TRBD1 (6 bases). Germline CDR1 is MNHEY and CDR2 is SMNVEV (reference sequence). The CDR3 covers 14 residues. V was cut by 9 bases and J by 1 base, with 13 bases left in between. CDR3 in DNA: TGTGCCAGTGGTCGGGGGGCGAGCAATCAGCCCCAGCATTTT. Protein: CASGRGASNQPQHF.

A few counts support this clonotype. The chain carries TRBV3-1 and TRBJ2-5; D remains ambiguous. From germline, CDR1 is LGHDT and CDR2 YNNKEL (reference sequence). The length of the CDR3 is 15 residues. Deletions cut 3 bases from V and 4 bases from J, with 15 bases between. In nucleotides, the CDR3 is TGTGCCAGCAGCCATCCGGACCCTCCGCCAGAGACCCAGTACTTC. It is translated as CASSHPDPPPETQYF.

This clonotype has more than one count but fewer than ten. V is TRBV6-2 or TRBV6-3 and J is TRBJ2-7, with 8 bases fitting TRBD1. V was pared by 6 bases and J by 0 bases, with 4 bases of the junction left unmatched. The CDR3 is made up of 14 amino acids. Germline V gene data show CDR1 as MNHEY and CDR2 as SVGEGT. Here the CDR3 DNA reads TGTGCCAGCAGGGGACAGGTCCACTCCTACGAGCAGTACTTC. Translation gives CASRGQVHSYEQYF.

This clonotype occurred a few times. This rearrangement joins TRBV6-5 to TRBJ1-1; the D is unclear. The CDR3 is 16 amino acids. The V end lost 3 bases, the J end lost 0 bases, and 14 bases lay between the germline ends. Germline CDR1 and CDR2: MNHEY and SVGAGI. The CDR3 DNA is TGTGCCAGCAGTTATGGTCCAGGATCCATGAACACTGAAGCTTTCTTT. It translates to CASSYGPGSMNTEAFF.

This clonotype was seen a few times. The J gene is TRBJ2-4, the V gene TRBV5-1, with D perhaps matching TRBD2 (6 bases). CDR1 and CDR2 (germline): SGHRS, YFSETQ. There are 15 residues in the CDR3. V was pared by 0 bases and J by 7 bases, with 14 bases between. CDR3 loop: CASSLGRERVNIQYF. The DNA of the CDR3 is TGCGCCAGCAGCTTGGGTCGGGAGCGGGTCAACATTCAGTACTTC.

J is TRBJ2-7 and V is TRBV6-1, with D perhaps matching TRBD2 (5 bases). Germline lookup yields CDR1 MNHNS and CDR2 SASEGT. The CDR3 length is 14 residues. V lost 6 bases, J lost 0 bases, and 12 bases lay in between. This chain's CDR3 is CASSRGRGSYEQYF. In nucleotides, the CDR3 is TGTGCCAGCAGCCGAGGACGGGGCTCCTACGAGCAGTACTTC.

J is TRBJ1-1 and V is TRBV12-3 or TRBV12-4; 8 nucleotides line up with TRBD1. The V segment lost 6 bases and the J segment 5 bases; nucleotides outside the gene matches: 8. The CDR3 covers 14 residues. The CDR3 nucleotides read TGTGCCAGCAGACAGACAGGGGTATGGACTGAAGCTTTCTTT. Translated, it gives CASRQTGVWTEAFF.

With regard to this clonotype: A single base separates this from a much larger clone, so it may be a read error. The chain employs TRBV24-1 and TRBJ2-5; TRBD1 is a possible D gene (6 bases). V was trimmed by 1 base and J by 11 bases, leaving 25 bases between them. This CDR3 spans 17 amino acids. Germline CDR1 and CDR2: KGHDR and SFDVKD. The CDR3, as DNA: TGTGCCACCAGTGATTTCCCAGACAGGAGCTCCTACAATGAGCAGTACTTC. Its translation: CATSDFPDRSSYNEQYF.

This clonotype was picked up a small number of times. J is TRBJ1-2 and V is TRBV27, with 8 positions matching TRBD1. The CDR3 sequence is 13 residues long. The V gene end was trimmed by 6 bases and the J gene end by 5 bases; junction bases not matched to a gene: 5. In germline, CDR1 is MNHEY, CDR2 SMNVEV (reference sequence). This chain's CDR3 is CASRGRGHYGYTF. The CDR3 DNA is TGTGCCAGCAGGGGCAGGGGGCATTATGGCTACACCTTC.

In this sample, this clonotype turned up once. The rearrangement joins TRBV14 to TRBJ2-2; 10 nucleotides agree with TRBD2. Germline CDR1 is SGHDN and CDR2 is FVKESK. V lost 4 bases, J lost 0 bases, and 2 bases stayed unmatched. The CDR3 runs to 16 residues. The CDR3 protein is CASSPGTSANTGELFF. CDR3 bases: TGTGCCAGCAGCCCAGGGACTAGCGCGAACACCGGGGAGCTGTTTTTT.

This clonotype turned up a few times. V and J are TRBV19 and TRBJ1-3; D is unresolved. Germline CDR1 is LNHDA and CDR2 is SQIVND (reference sequence). V lost 3 bases to trimming and J lost 4 bases, with 10 bases between them. The CDR3 extends over 14 amino acids. CDR3 sequence: CASSIRVSGNTIYF. The CDR3 bases are TGTGCCAGTAGTATTCGGGTGAGCGGAAACACCATATATTTT.

The rearrangement uses TRBV5-1 and TRBJ2-7; D uncertain. The CDR3 length is 16 residues. V was trimmed by 4 bases and J by 2 bases, leaving 19 bases between them. From germline, CDR1 is SGHRS and CDR2 YFSETQ. CDR3 in amino acids: CASSRQPGTDTYEQYF. The CDR3 DNA sequence: TGCGCCAGCAGCCGTCAACCCGGAACGGATACCTACGAGCAGTACTTC.

DNA for the CDR3: TGCGCCAGCAGCCCCGGGACTAGCGAGACCCAGTACTTC. It specifies CASSPGTSETQYF. The V gene is TRBV5-1, the J gene TRBJ2-5; 9 bases fit TRBD2. The CDR3 is made up of 13 amino acids. CDR1 is SGHRS, CDR2 YFSETQ, per germline. Trimming at V came to 4 bases and at J to 5 bases, leaving 3 bases not matched to a gene. Using reference TRBV5-1 and TRBJ2-5 for the parts outside the CDR3, the full variable domain is KAGVTQTPRYLIKTRGQQVTLSCSPISGHRSVSWYQQTPGQGLQFLFEYFSETQRNKGNFPGRFSGRQFSNSRSEMNVSTLELGDSALYLCASSPGTSETQYFGPGTRLLVL.

The V call is TRBV4-2, the J call TRBJ2-3; TRBD2 agrees at 7 bases. CDR3 length: 17 residues. CDR1 and CDR2 from the germline V gene are LGHNA and YNFKEQ. The junction had 9 bases not matched to a gene; V was cut back by 1 base and J by 2 bases. As DNA, the CDR3 is TGTGCCAGCAGCCAAGTCAATCTAGCGGCCAACACAGATACGCAGTATTTT. Translation: CASSQVNLAANTDTQYF.

The rearrangement uses TRBV11-2 and TRBJ2-7; 8 nucleotides agree with TRBD1. This CDR3 region has 16 residues. The germline V gene has CDR1 SGHAT and CDR2 FQNNGV. Germline trimming cut 5 bases from V and 3 bases from J; bases unmatched to any gene: 12. The CDR3 DNA sequence: TGTGCCAGCAGCCCCCGGGTGGACAGGGTACTCTACGAGCAGTACTTC. Encoded protein: CASSPRVDRVLYEQYF.

The chain has TRBV6-1 and TRBJ2-7; 11 nucleotides match TRBD2. Trimming cost V 4 bases and J 5 bases; bases outside gene matches: 10. Germline CDR1 is MNHNS and CDR2 is SASEGT. There are 16 residues in the CDR3. CDR3: CASSASSGGAGNEQYF. The CDR3 region has the DNA TGTGCCAGCAGTGCCAGTAGCGGGGGGGCCGGGAACGAGCAGTACTTC.

The chain is built from TRBV6-1 and TRBJ1-4, with TRBD1 matching over 9 bases. V dropped 0 bases and J dropped 4; count of bases not matched to a gene: 3. CDR1 is MNHNS, CDR2 SASEGT, per germline. This CDR3 is 16 amino acids long. CDR3 coding DNA: TGTGCCAGCAGTGAAGCGACAGGGGGTTATAATGAAAAACTGTTTTTT. It translates to CASSEATGGYNEKLFF.

This clonotype appeared a few times. The genes are TRBV7-9 and TRBJ1-4, with 10 bases identical to TRBD1. The CDR3 is 14 residues long. V gave up 5 bases and J gave up 8 bases; unmatched junction bases: 5. The germline V gene encodes CDR1 SEHNR and CDR2 FQNEAQ (reference sequence). The CDR3 loop is CASSQGQGREKLFF. The CDR3 coding sequence is TGTGCCAGCAGCCAGGGACAGGGGAGAGAAAAACTGTTTTTT. The variable domain in full, completed from reference TRBV7-9 and TRBJ1-4, reads DTGVSQNPRHKITKRGQNVTFRCDPISEHNRLYWYRQTLGQGPEFLTYFQNEAQLEKSRLLSDRFSAERPKGSFSTLEIQRTEQGDSAMYLCASSQGQGREKLFFGSGTQLSVL.

The J gene is TRBJ2-2, the V gene TRBV19; 8 positions agree with TRBD2. Germline lookup yields CDR1 LNHDA and CDR2 SQIVND (reference sequence). V shed 5 bases, J shed 6 bases, and the junction held 8 bases outside the gene matches. The CDR3 covers 15 residues. DNA of the CDR3: TGTGCCAGTAGTTCGCCAAGCGGGAGAGCCGGGGAGCTGTTTTTT. Translated, it gives CASSSPSGRAGELFF. The full variable domain, completed using reference TRBV19 and TRBJ2-2, is DGGITQSPKYLFRKEGQNVTLSCEQNLNHDAMYWYRQDPGQGLRLIYYSQIVNDFQKGDIAEGYSVSREKKESFPLTVTSAQKNPTAFYLCASSSPSGRAGELFFGEGSRLTVL.

This clonotype occurred many times. J is TRBJ2-3 and V is TRBV12-3 or TRBV12-4, with TRBD2 matching over 9 bases. This CDR3 is built from 18 residues. The junction had 16 bases not matched to a gene; V was cut back by 6 bases and J by 3 bases. Here the CDR3 DNA reads TGTGCCAGCAGCCCTCTCGCGTTAGCGGGAGTTCAGACAGATACGCAGTATTTT. This codes for CASSPLALAGVQTDTQYF.

The CDR3 DNA sequence: TGCGCCAGCAGCTTGTTAGGGGCCTACCAAGAGACCCAGTACTTC. It yields the protein CASSLLGAYQETQYF. The rearrangement uses TRBV5-1 and TRBJ2-5; D may be TRBD1 (5 bases). Trimming pared 1 base from V and 0 bases from J, leaving 10 bases between. Looked up from germline, CDR1 is SGHRS and CDR2 is YFSETQ. CDR3 length: 15 residues.

This clonotype was picked up a small number of times. The chain uses TRBV20-1 and TRBJ2-1; D assignment may be TRBD1 or TRBD2 (5 bases each). Germline V gene sequence: CDR1 DFQATT, CDR2 SNEGSKA (reference sequence). The length of the CDR3 is 14 residues. Trimming shortened V by 1 base and J by 5 bases, and 12 bases separated the two germline ends. The CDR3 coding sequence is TGCAGTGCTAGAGCTCCGGGACCCCACAATGAGCAGTTCTTC. As protein: CSARAPGPHNEQFF.

This clonotype was recorded a few times. V gene TRBV7-8 combines with J gene TRBJ2-1; 9 bases are shared with TRBD2. Germline V CDR1 and CDR2: SGHVS, FQNEAQ. The CDR3 runs to 15 residues. The trim removed 0 bases at V and 9 bases at J, leaving 6 bases unmatched. CDR3 DNA sequence: TGTGCCAGCAGCTTAGCTAGCGGGAGTGGTAGTGAGCAGTTCTTC. Its protein product is CASSLASGSGSEQFF.

The table lists this clonotype with many counts. The gene calls are TRBV12-3 or TRBV12-4 and TRBJ2-2, with 12 bases identical to TRBD2. The CDR3 runs to 16 residues. V trimming: 6 bases; J trimming: 3 bases; junction bases outside the gene matches: 5. CDR3 sequence (DNA): TGTGCCAGCAGCCCTGGACTAGCGGGATACACCGGGGAGCTGTTTTTT. This gives the protein CASSPGLAGYTGELFF.